The rows below give T cell receptor beta chains drawn from one sample of a study of preoperative IRX-2 immunotherapy in early breast cancer. Profiling relied on immunoSEQ multiplex PCR, and the TCRdb table lists in-frame clones only, not all of them. The data show approximately 100,000 clones, 70% to 90% seen once. Material: tumor tissue, obtained after IRX-2 immunotherapy. All receptors come from a human donor with breast cancer. CDR3s include the opening cysteine and the closing phenylalanine or tryptophan. A D gene is named only where the DNA matches it firmly. Some rows mark clone size as missing; the rest say once, few, many or name a class of expanded clone.

d_call clone_size j_call v_call cdr3_nt cdr3_aa
NA NA TRBJ1-5 TRBV18 TGTGCCAGCTCACCACCGCTCGGGCTGCTGGGCGGTCAGCCCCAGCATTTT CASSPPLGLLGGQPQHF
NA NA TRBJ1-3 TRBV28 TGTGCCAGCACCCCCGGAAACGGAAACACCATATATTTT CASTPGNGNTIYF
NA NA TRBJ2-5 TRBV15 TGTGCCACCAGCAGAGGGAGGGGCCCCAGTCAAGAGACCCAGTACTTC CATSRGRGPSQETQYF
NA NA TRBJ1-6 TRBV23-1 TGCGCCAGCAGTCGTCCTGCCGCTAATTCACCCCTCCACTTT CASSRPAANSPLHF
TRBD1 NA TRBJ1-4 TRBV28 TGTGCCAGCAGTCCGGGGACAGCCCTTCCCTATGAAAAACTGTTTTTT CASSPGTALPYEKLFF
NA NA TRBJ2-7 TRBV6-8 TGTGCCAGCAGTAACCGGGACAATGGCGAGCAGTACTTC CASSNRDNGEQYF
NA NA TRBJ2-3 TRBV19 TGTGCCAGTAGTCTCCGGGTCCCCATAGGGACAGATACGCAGTATTTT CASSLRVPIGTDTQYF
TRBD2 NA TRBJ2-3 TRBV7-1 TGTGCCAGCGGGAGGGGAAGCACAGATACGCAGTATTTT CASGRGSTDTQYF
NA NA TRBJ2-7 TRBV6-7 TGTGCCAGCAGTGAATATCCTCGCTCCTACGAGCAGTACTTC CASSEYPRSYEQYF
NA NA TRBJ1-2 TRBV7-6 TGTGCCAGCAGCCCTAGTGTGGGCAGGGTTATACCTAACTATGGCTACACCTTC CASSPSVGRVIPNYGYTF
NA NA TRBJ1-4 TRBV5-1 TGCGCCAGCAGCGTGACGACGACTAATGAAAAACTGTTTTTT CASSVTTTNEKLFF
NA NA TRBJ2-2 TRBV28 TGTGCCAGCAAGGTCACCACAACCGGGGAGCTGTTTTTT CASKVTTTGELFF
NA NA TRBJ1-3 TRBV11-3 TGTGCCAGCAGCTTAGTGAGGTCATCTGGAAACACCATATATTTT CASSLVRSSGNTIYF
NA few TRBJ1-5 TRBV7-8 TGTGCCAGCAGCGTGGAGGTGGGGGGCAATCAGCCCCAGCATTTT CASSVEVGGNQPQHF
NA NA TRBJ2-2 TRBV5-1 TGCGCCAGCAGTATAGCAGGAAACACCGGGGAGCTGTTTTTT CASSIAGNTGELFF
TRBD2 NA TRBJ2-1 TRBV30 TGTGCCTGGAGTGGCGGACTAGCCCGCTCCTACAATGAGCAGTTCTTC CAWSGGLARSYNEQFF
TRBD1 NA TRBJ1-1 TRBV10-1 TGCGCCAGCAGCATCACAGGGGGAACTGAAGCTTTCTTT CASSITGGTEAFF
NA NA TRBJ2-6 TRBV28 TGTGCCGGAGCGAAGTATGGGGCCAACGTCCTGACTTTC CAGAKYGANVLTF
TRBD2 NA TRBJ2-3 TRBV5-1 TGCGCCAGCAGCTTCACCGGGACTAGCGGGGGCCCTATCACAGATACGCAGTATTTT CASSFTGTSGGPITDTQYF
NA NA TRBJ2-1 TRBV5-1 TGCGCCAGCACCCCTTTAGAGGGGAGCTCTTACAATGAGCAGTTCTTC CASTPLEGSSYNEQFF
NA NA TRBJ2-1 TRBV14 TGTGCCAGCAGCCAAGATCTCGCGGGATTTAGCTCCTACAATGAGCAGTTCTTC CASSQDLAGFSSYNEQFF
NA NA TRBJ1-2 TRBV28 TGTGCCAGCAGTGAGCCCGGACAGACTACCTATTATGGCTACACCTTC CASSEPGQTTYYGYTF
NA few TRBJ1-5 TRBV7-1 TGTGCCAGCAGCCGGGACATGAGCAATCAGCCCCAGCATTTT CASSRDMSNQPQHF
TRBD2 NA TRBJ2-7 TRBV18 TGTGCCAGCTCCCAATGGGGGGGTGGGGCACCCTACGAGCAGTACTTC CASSQWGGGAPYEQYF
TRBD1 NA TRBJ2-2 TRBV6-4 TGTGCCAGCAGTTCTCCGGGACAGGGACCCGGGGAGCTGTTTTTT CASSSPGQGPGELFF
NA NA TRBJ2-7 TRBV19 TGTGCCAGTAGTATTTCACTCTTCGGCTCCTACGAGCAGTACTTC CASSISLFGSYEQYF
TRBD1 few TRBJ1-1 TRBV7-2 TGTGCCAGCAGCCAAGGACAGGGCTCCGTAGCTTTCTTT CASSQGQGSVAFF
NA NA TRBJ1-6 TRBV10-1 TGCGCCAGCAGTGCCGGCCCCGCGGGGAATTCACCCCTCCACTTT CASSAGPAGNSPLHF